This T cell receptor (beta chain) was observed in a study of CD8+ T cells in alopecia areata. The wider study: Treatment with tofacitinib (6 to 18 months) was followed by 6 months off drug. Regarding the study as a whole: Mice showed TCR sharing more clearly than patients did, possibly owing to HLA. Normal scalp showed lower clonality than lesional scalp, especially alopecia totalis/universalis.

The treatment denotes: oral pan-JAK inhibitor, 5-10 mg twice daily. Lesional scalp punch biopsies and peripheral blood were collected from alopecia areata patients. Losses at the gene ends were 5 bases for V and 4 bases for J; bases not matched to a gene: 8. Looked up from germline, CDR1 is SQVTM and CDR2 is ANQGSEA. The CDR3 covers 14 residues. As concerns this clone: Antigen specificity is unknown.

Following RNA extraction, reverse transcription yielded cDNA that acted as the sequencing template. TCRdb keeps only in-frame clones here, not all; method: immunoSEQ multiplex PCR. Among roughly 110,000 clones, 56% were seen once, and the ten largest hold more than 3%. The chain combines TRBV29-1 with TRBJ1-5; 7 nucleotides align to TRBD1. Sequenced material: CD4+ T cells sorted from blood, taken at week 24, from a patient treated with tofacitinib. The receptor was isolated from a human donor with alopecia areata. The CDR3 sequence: CSVSTGTVNQPQHF. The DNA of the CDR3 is TGCAGCGTTTCTACCGGGACAGTTAATCAGCCCCAGCATTTT.